Below are 6 T cell receptor beta chains sequenced from a single sample in a study of shared clonotypes between healthy human individuals. The protocol was immunoSEQ multiplex PCR, while the TCRdb copy is restricted to in-frame clones and leaves out a portion. The table shows some 1,100,000 clones, with approximately 80% occurring only once. The sample taken for sequencing was memory CD4+ T cells from PBMCs. The subset is: CD45RA-negative fraction. All receptors come from a man between 18 and 29 years old in good health. Some clones in this sample may be carry-over from other donors' samples.

V gene TRBV5-1 combines with J gene TRBJ2-1, with TRBD2 identical over 7 bases. The ends lost 0 bases at V and 6 bases at J; junction bases unmatched: 6. Germline values: CDR1 SGHRS, CDR2 YFSETQ. The CDR3 extends over 15 amino acids. The CDR3 region has the DNA TGCGCCAGCAGCTTGGTCCTAGCGGAGCCCAATGAGCAGTTCTTC. This sequence encodes CASSLVLAEPNEQFF.

The chain combines TRBV18 with TRBJ1-3; a possible D gene is TRBD1 (6 bases). CDR3 size: 16 residues. CDR1 is KGHSH and CDR2 is LQKENI in the germline V gene. V was cut by 4 bases and J by 0 bases, with 13 bases left in between. The chain's CDR3 is CASSHMDSHSGNTIYF. The CDR3 region has the DNA TGTGCCAGCTCACACATGGACAGCCACTCTGGAAACACCATATATTTT.

This clone has a handful of counts. This chain joins TRBV4-1 and TRBJ2-2; unclear D gene. V was shortened by 4 bases and J by 6 bases, with 9 bases between the two germline ends. Germline V gene sequence: CDR1 MGHRA, CDR2 YSYEKL. The CDR3 sequence is 13 residues long. The CDR3, as DNA: TGCGCCAGCAGCCTGACCATTGCCGGGGAGCTGTTTTTT. It is translated as CASSLTIAGELFF.

This chain joins TRBV12-5 and TRBJ2-1, with 11 bases that match TRBD2. V dropped 0 bases and J dropped 6; count of bases not matched to a gene: 7. Germline CDR1 reads LGHNT; CDR2 reads FRNRAP. The CDR3 spans 17 residues. For the CDR3, the DNA is TGTGCTAGTGGTTTGGTAGGGGCTAGCGGGAGGAGCAATGAGCAGTTCTTC. It translates to CASGLVGASGRSNEQFF.

The chain has TRBV5-1 and TRBJ1-1; possible D gene TRBD1, 6 bases. Germline V CDR1 and CDR2: SGHRS, YFSETQ. The CDR3 spans 14 residues. The V end lost 2 bases, the J end lost 3 bases, and 11 bases lay between the germline ends. Here the CDR3 reads CASSFQDSYTEAFF. The CDR3 region has the DNA TGCGCCAGCAGCTTTCAGGACAGCTACACTGAAGCTTTCTTT.

The chain employs TRBV4-3 and TRBJ1-1; the D is unclear. Germline-derived CDR1 and CDR2 are LGHNA and YSLEER. V was cut by 0 bases and J by 1 base, with 9 bases left in between. The CDR3 spans 15 residues. CDR3 bases: TGCGCCAGCAGCCAAGACTTTCGGGGGAACACTGAAGCTTTCTTT. It translates to CASSQDFRGNTEAFF.